This entry lists 5 T cell receptor beta chains sequenced from one sample in a study of blood T cell repertoires in COVID-19. TCRdb's copy holds only in-frame clones and misses some; the assay was immunoSEQ multiplex PCR. The sample includes 110,000 to 150,000 clones, more than 80% of them seen just once. Sequenced sample: PBMCs or T cells enriched from blood (not recorded which). These receptor sequences come from a man aged 50-60 years who had recovered from COVID-19.

This chain connects TRBV12-3 or TRBV12-4 to TRBJ2-1; maybe TRBD2 (6 bases). The CDR3 contains 11 residues. Trimming left V 8 bases short and J 9 bases short, with 11 bases between. In DNA, the CDR3 is TGTGCCAGCTCTGGGCGGGGTGAGCAGTTCTTC. Translating gives CASSGRGEQFF.

The CDR3 bases are TGTGCCACAACTAGGAAATTAGTCTACACCTTC. Amino acids: CATTRKLVYTF. The chain has TRBV2 and TRBJ1-2; D is uncertain. Germline CDR1 is SNHLY and CDR2 is FYNNEI. The CDR3 contains 11 residues. The ends were cut back, 10 bases at V and 10 bases at J, with 16 bases in the middle.

This chain's CDR3 is CASREQGNSPLHF. CDR3 in DNA: TGTGCCAGCCGCGAGCAGGGGAATTCACCCCTCCACTTT. The chain has TRBV6-5 and TRBJ1-6, with D tentatively TRBD1 (6 bases). With 8 bases removed from V and 7 bases from J, the gap between germline ends came to 12 bases. Germline lookup yields CDR1 MNHEY and CDR2 SVGAGI. The CDR3 length is 13 residues.

This clone was counted a single time. V is TRBV27 and J is TRBJ1-5, with 9 positions matching TRBD1. The CDR3 extends over 14 amino acids. Germline V gene data show CDR1 as MNHEY and CDR2 as SMNVEV (reference sequence). Unmatched junction bases numbered 6, after V lost 6 bases and J lost 6 bases. The CDR3 DNA sequence: TGTGCCAGCAGACGGACAGGGGAGAGTCAGCCCCAGCATTTT. Its translation: CASRRTGESQPQHF.

The chain employs TRBV28 and TRBJ2-2, with a tentative D call TRBD2 (6 bases). This CDR3 spans 14 amino acids. The germline gives CDR1 MDHEN, CDR2 SYDVKM. Trimming removed 6 bases from V and 6 bases from J, with 14 bases in between. CDR3 sequence reads: CASRRGGTPGELFF. The CDR3 DNA reads TGTGCCAGCAGACGCGGCGGGACTCCCGGGGAGCTGTTTTTT.